Below, 26 T cell receptor beta chains from the same sample are listed, as sequenced in a study of PD-1 blockade in classical Hodgkin lymphoma. The assay was immunoSEQ multiplex PCR, and TCRdb's table has in-frame clones only and misses some. This sample has some 60,000 clones, with 85% to 90% found just once. Every patient was affected by relapse after autologous stem cell transplantation, while exposure to brentuximab vedotin was not uniform. The sample here was peripheral blood mononuclear cells (PBMCs), taken at baseline. The receptors were gathered from a human donor with classical Hodgkin lymphoma.

The rearrangement links TRBV6-1 to TRBJ1-2; D gene unclear. V was cut by 1 base and J by 4 bases, with 13 bases left in between. The CDR3 totals 15 residues. From germline, CDR1 is MNHNS and CDR2 SASEGT. The CDR3 loop is CASSEVVRYIYGYTF. The CDR3 DNA is TGTGCCAGCAGTGAAGTCGTAAGGTACATCTATGGCTACACCTTC.

This sequence joins TRBV9 and TRBJ2-7; TRBD1 or TRBD2 may be the D gene (6 bases each). CDR1 is SGDLS and CDR2 is YYNGEE in the germline V gene. The CDR3 has 13 residues. V lost 0 bases and J 5 bases, leaving 9 bases between the germline ends. The CDR3 DNA is TGTGCCAGCAGCGTAGGGGGGGCGGACGAGCAGTACTTC. This translates into CASSVGGADEQYF.

CDR3 DNA: TGTGCCAGCAGTGAATTTGGGGGGGTCCATCAGCCCCAGCATTTT. Translated: CASSEFGGVHQPQHF. The rearrangement joins TRBV6-1 to TRBJ1-5; tentative D call: TRBD1 (5 bases). Germline V gives CDR1 MNHNS, CDR2 SASEGT. The V and J ends lost 2 bases and 5 bases respectively, with 13 bases between them. CDR3 length equals 15 residues.

The rearrangement links TRBV10-2 to TRBJ1-6; unclear D gene. Germline V CDR1 and CDR2: WSHSY, SAAADI. The CDR3 totals 14 residues. The V end was cut by 4 bases, the J end by 6 bases, with 10 bases between. The CDR3, as DNA: TGCGCCAGCAGTGGAGGAGGGATTAATTCACCCCTCCACTTT. Its translation is CASSGGGINSPLHF.

The rearrangement joins TRBV6-1 to TRBJ2-2; D uncertain. Germline assignment: CDR1 MNHNS and CDR2 SASEGT. With 0 bases removed from V and 3 bases from J, the gap between germline ends came to 5 bases. There are 14 residues in the CDR3. Here the CDR3 DNA reads TGTGCCAGCAGTGAAGCTTCCTACACCGGGGAGCTGTTTTTT. It codes for CASSEASYTGELFF.

The chain is built from TRBV28 and TRBJ1-5, with 8 positions matching TRBD1. CDR3 size: 14 residues. The germline gives CDR1 MDHEN, CDR2 SYDVKM. The ends lost 4 bases at V and 7 bases at J; junction bases unmatched: 6. In DNA form, the CDR3 reads TGTGCCAGCAGTTCTCAGGGGGCTGGGCAGCCCCAGCATTTT. Translating it yields CASSSQGAGQPQHF.

The rearrangement uses TRBV10-1 and TRBJ2-1; TRBD2 matches 8 bases. Germline V lookup: CDR1 WNHNN, CDR2 SYGVQD (reference sequence). V trimming: 5 bases; J trimming: 9 bases; junction bases outside the gene matches: 9. CDR3 length equals 14 residues. The CDR3, as DNA: TGCGCCAGCAGTCGTCTAGCGGGTCGGTCTGAGCAGTTCTTC. Translating gives CASSRLAGRSEQFF.

The CDR3 bases are TGTGCCAGCAGCTTGACGAACTTAGCCAAAAACATTCAGTACTTC. It is translated as CASSLTNLAKNIQYF. This chain joins TRBV7-9 and TRBJ2-4; D call uncertain. CDR3 length: 15 amino acids. V shed 3 bases and J shed 0 bases, with 9 bases lying between them. Germline V gene sequence: CDR1 SEHNR, CDR2 FQNEAQ (reference sequence).

The genes are TRBV15 and TRBJ1-2, with a possible D match to TRBD1 (5 bases). V lost 0 bases and J 2 bases, leaving 19 bases between the germline ends. The germline V gene has CDR1 LNHNV and CDR2 YYDKDF (reference sequence). The CDR3 is made up of 18 amino acids. Here the CDR3 DNA reads TGTGCCACCAGCAGAGACCCGGGGCTATCGATCTCAAACTATGGCTACACCTTC. The encoded protein is CATSRDPGLSISNYGYTF.

The CDR3 DNA reads TGTGCCAGCAGGGTGGGACAGATTAACACCGGGGAGCTGTTTTTT. Translating it yields CASRVGQINTGELFF. V and J are TRBV27 and TRBJ2-2; 7 nucleotides agree with TRBD1. The CDR3 has 15 amino acids. Germline values: CDR1 MNHEY, CDR2 SMNVEV (reference sequence). V lost 6 bases and J lost 2; bases outside the gene matches: 6.

The rearrangement links TRBV2 to TRBJ1-5; 9 positions agree with TRBD1. In germline, CDR1 is SNHLY, CDR2 FYNNEI. There are 15 residues in the CDR3. Germline trimming cut 4 bases from V and 7 bases from J; bases unmatched to any gene: 8. CDR3 protein: CASSAEGQGGQPQHF. CDR3 in DNA: TGTGCCAGCAGTGCAGAGGGACAGGGAGGCCAGCCCCAGCATTTT.

This chain links TRBV15 with TRBJ2-1, with D maybe TRBD2 (6 bases). Trimming removed 8 bases from V and 3 bases from J, with 14 bases in between. The CDR3 consists of 14 residues. Germline assignment: CDR1 LNHNV and CDR2 YYDKDF (reference sequence). CDR3 amino acids: CATSRSGGYNEQFF. CDR3 DNA sequence: TGTGCCACCTCGAGGTCCGGGGGCTACAATGAGCAGTTCTTC.

The V call is TRBV14, the J call TRBJ2-3; D gene unclear. CDR3 length: 12 residues. Germline CDR1 SGHDN, CDR2 FVKESK. Deletions cut 3 bases from V and 4 bases from J, with 5 bases between. The CDR3, as DNA: TGTGCCAGCAGCCAGCCTTCAGATACGCAGTATTTT. Translated, it gives CASSQPSDTQYF.

Here the CDR3 DNA reads TGTGCCAGCAGTGAACAGGGCCCAACACCAGAGCAGTTCTTC. The encoded protein is CASSEQGPTPEQFF. The V and J genes are TRBV2 and TRBJ2-1; possibly TRBD1 for D (5 bases). V was cut by 2 bases and J by 10 bases, with 15 bases left in between. Germline assignment: CDR1 SNHLY and CDR2 FYNNEI. The CDR3 has 14 amino acids.

The chain couples TRBV6-5 to TRBJ2-7, with D perhaps matching TRBD1 (6 bases). This CDR3 spans 11 amino acids. Trimming pared 10 bases from V and 3 bases from J, leaving 10 bases between. Germline V lookup: CDR1 MNHEY, CDR2 SVGAGI. CDR3 amino acids: CATQGVYEQYF. CDR3 DNA sequence: TGTGCCACACAGGGAGTCTACGAGCAGTACTTC.

The rearrangement uses TRBV7-6 and TRBJ2-3, with unresolved D. Trimming took off 1 base at V and 6 bases at J, with 11 bases between the two ends. CDR3 length: 14 amino acids. The V gene's germline CDR1 is SGHVS and CDR2 FNYEAQ. The CDR3 loop reads CASSLVNSPDTQYF. CDR3 in DNA: TGTGCCAGCAGCTTAGTAAACTCCCCGGATACGCAGTATTTT.

The V call is TRBV5-5, the J call TRBJ1-1, with D possibly matching TRBD1 (5 bases). With 0 bases removed from V and 4 bases from J, the gap between germline ends came to 22 bases. CDR1 is SGHKS, CDR2 YYEKEE, per germline (reference sequence). This CDR3 has 18 amino acids. CDR3 amino acids: CASSLVYPAGSLGTEAFF. The CDR3, as DNA: TGTGCCAGCAGCTTGGTGTACCCGGCAGGGTCTCTAGGCACTGAAGCTTTCTTT.

The genes are TRBV19 and TRBJ2-2; D gene unclear. Germline V gene sequence: CDR1 LNHDA, CDR2 SQIVND (reference sequence). The CDR3 extends over 14 amino acids. V lost 6 bases to trimming and J lost 0 bases, with 8 bases between them. The CDR3 DNA follows: TGTGCCAGTAGAACGGCCGCGAACACCGGGGAGCTGTTTTTT. Its protein product is CASRTAANTGELFF.

The chain combines TRBV5-4 with TRBJ2-1; 8 bases fit TRBD2. V lost 1 base and J lost 3; bases outside the gene matches: 3. This CDR3 region has 15 residues. The germline V gene encodes CDR1 SGHNT and CDR2 YYREEE (reference sequence). CDR3 DNA: TGTGCCAGCAGCTTGCCTGCGGGGGGCTACAATGAGCAGTTCTTC. This codes for CASSLPAGGYNEQFF.

The chain couples TRBV7-9 to TRBJ1-1; D is unresolved. The V and J ends lost 5 bases and 4 bases respectively, with 8 bases between them. Germline assignment: CDR1 SEHNR and CDR2 FQNEAQ (reference sequence). The CDR3 extends over 12 amino acids. In DNA form, the CDR3 reads TGTGCCAGCAGCCCCCGTGGCACTGAAGCTTTCTTT. Its protein is CASSPRGTEAFF.

The chain uses TRBV6-5 and TRBJ2-3; 7 nucleotides align to TRBD2. This CDR3 has 15 amino acids. Germline loops: CDR1 MNHEY, CDR2 SVGAGI. Trimming cost V 5 bases and J 0 bases; bases outside gene matches: 5. CDR3 residues: CASSQNGGSTDTQYF. CDR3 DNA: TGTGCCAGCAGTCAAAACGGGGGGAGCACAGATACGCAGTATTTT.

This rearrangement joins TRBV6-6 to TRBJ1-2, with no clear D. The germline V gene has CDR1 MNHNY and CDR2 SVGAGI (reference sequence). V was pared by 6 bases and J by 4 bases, with 15 bases between. CDR3 length: 14 residues. The CDR3 spells CASRSLGGVYGYTF. The CDR3 nucleotides read TGTGCCAGCAGATCCTTGGGCGGAGTCTATGGCTACACCTTC.

CDR3 DNA sequence: TGTGCCAGCAGTACGTACAGGGGGCCTGAAGAGCAGTACTTC. It translates to CASSTYRGPEEQYF. The genes are TRBV28 and TRBJ2-7; TRBD1 matches 9 bases. Losses at the gene ends were 5 bases for V and 7 bases for J; bases not matched to a gene: 9. This CDR3 has 14 amino acids. Germline V gene data show CDR1 as MDHEN and CDR2 as SYDVKM.

CDR3: CASSERAYSTDTQYF. The CDR3 DNA follows: TGTGCCAGCAGTGAGCGGGCCTATAGCACAGATACGCAGTATTTT. This chain links TRBV6-1 with TRBJ2-3, with D possibly being TRBD2 (5 bases). CDR1 is MNHNS, CDR2 SASEGT, per germline. V was trimmed by 3 bases and J by 0 bases, leaving 10 bases between them. The CDR3 runs to 15 residues.

This clone was seen only once. The rearrangement joins TRBV9 to TRBJ1-6, with D hard to call. CDR1 SGDLS and CDR2 YYNGEE come from the germline V gene. V was clipped by 4 bases and J by 9 bases, with 11 bases between them. This CDR3 spans 13 amino acids. The CDR3 DNA follows: TGTGCCAGCAGCCCCGGAGGAATTTCACCCCTCCACTTT. This gives the protein CASSPGGISPLHF.

This chain uses TRBV7-6 with TRBJ1-2; 7 bases match TRBD1. V was clipped by 5 bases and J by 8 bases; unmatched bases: 2. The CDR3 runs 11 residues. Germline loops: CDR1 SGHVS, CDR2 FNYEAQ. As DNA, the CDR3 is TGTGCCAGCAGCCAGACAGGGGGCTACACCTTC. Its protein product is CASSQTGGYTF.